The T cell receptor beta chain under discussion was sequenced for a study of blood T cell repertoires in COVID-19. In the study overall: Collection of acute and convalescent COVID-19 samples took place in the United States, Italy and Spain. Sources were T cells, B-cell-depleted T cells, or PBMCs; the material itself was cDNA or gDNA.

The V end lost 3 bases, the J end lost 0 bases, and 9 bases lay between the germline ends. Germline assignment: CDR1 DFQATT and CDR2 SNEGSKA (reference sequence). The CDR3 is made up of 14 amino acids. How the authors handled the data: By means of reference gene primer amplification, nucleated cell counts were estimated. Generated by immunoSEQ multiplex PCR, the TCRdb table keeps only in-frame clones and is missing some. D and trimming were read from the DNA, whereas the V and J calls and clone size are those reported in that table. The table lists 200,000 to 250,000 clones, 84% of them singletons, with about 1.4% in the top ten.

The sequencing input was peripheral blood. V and J are TRBV20-1 and TRBJ2-1; the D is unclear. The receptor comes from a woman in her 40s who had recovered from COVID-19. The CDR3 spells CSASTPSSYNEQFF. The CDR3 DNA is TGCAGTGCTAGTACCCCGAGCTCCTACAATGAGCAGTTCTTC.